This T cell receptor beta chain was retrieved from a study of siplizumab effects on memory and regulatory T cells. Study results and caveats: Siplizumab brought about a significant reduction in alloreactive sequences traceable to unstimulated CD4+ memory cells. Memory cells seemed less diverse than naive T cells, which seemed major alloresponse contributors.

Only in-frame clones appear in the TCRdb table, and some are missing; sequencing was by immunoSEQ multiplex PCR. Of approximately 94,000 clones in the sample, around 97% were seen once. Concerning this clone: What it recognizes is unknown.

The sequence was collected from a human donor in good health. Material: naive CD4+ T cells sorted from blood.

The CDR3 reads CASSPRVPTYNEQFF. For the CDR3, the DNA is TGTGCCAGCAGCCCGAGGGTACCAACCTACAATGAGCAGTTCTTC. The chain carries TRBV25-1 and TRBJ2-1, with a possible D match to TRBD2 (5 bases). V lost 6 bases and J 2 bases, leaving 14 bases between the germline ends. CDR3 length equals 15 residues. The germline CDR1 and CDR2 sequences are MGHDK and SYGVNS.